This T cell receptor (beta chain) derives from a study of neoadjuvant anti-PD-1 for oral cavity cancer. This CDR3 is built from 14 residues. The V and J ends lost 6 bases and 0 bases respectively, with 8 bases between them. The germline V gene encodes CDR1 MNHEY and CDR2 SVGAGI. This table comes from immunoSEQ multiplex PCR, and its TCRdb copy is limited to in-frame clones, with some not included. The sample shows tens of thousands of clones, approximately 82% of them seen only once. V gene TRBV6-5 combines with J gene TRBJ2-2; D is undetermined. Material: PBMCs, obtained before nivolumab (anti-PD-1) treatment. This receptor was obtained from a person between 35 and 79 years old with oral cavity squamous cell carcinoma. The CDR3, as DNA: TGTGCCAGCAGCCCTCGAACGAACACCGGGGAGCTGTTTTTT. Encoded protein: CASSPRTNTGELFF.